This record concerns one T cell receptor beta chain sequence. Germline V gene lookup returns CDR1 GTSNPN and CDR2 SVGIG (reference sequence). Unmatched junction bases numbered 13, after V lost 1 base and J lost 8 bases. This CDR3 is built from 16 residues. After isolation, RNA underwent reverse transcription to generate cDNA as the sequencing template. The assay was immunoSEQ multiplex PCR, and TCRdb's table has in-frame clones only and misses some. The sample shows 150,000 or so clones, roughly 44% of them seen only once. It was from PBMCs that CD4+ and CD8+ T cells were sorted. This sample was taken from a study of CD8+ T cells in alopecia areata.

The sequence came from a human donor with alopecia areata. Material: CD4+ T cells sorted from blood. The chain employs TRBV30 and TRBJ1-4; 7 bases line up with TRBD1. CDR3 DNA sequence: TGTGCCTGGAGTGACCCTCGGGACAGTCTCTTCGAAAAACTGTTTTTT. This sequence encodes CAWSDPRDSLFEKLFF. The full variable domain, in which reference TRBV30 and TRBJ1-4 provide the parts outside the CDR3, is SQTIHQWPATLVQPVGSPLSLECTVEGTSNPNLYWYRQAAGRGLQLLFYSVGIGQISSEVPQNLSASRPQDRQFILSSKKLLLSDSGFYLCAWSDPRDSLFEKLFFGSGTQLSVL.